The entry below describes one TCR beta chain. The antigen is undetermined. TCRdb reanalysed the reads using MiXCR and keeps one entry per CDR3 protein. The sample yields 340,000 or so distinct CDR3 sequences, just under 25% seen once. This sample was included in a study of T cell repertoires in cytomegalovirus infection. Overall study results and limits: Dominating the ex vivo response were HLA-C-restricted CMV-specific TCR beta clonotypes. Cumulative frequency (of public TCR beta family members) identified carriers of CMV plus the relevant HLA.

The specimen was cultured PBMCs, collected from culture after CMV antigen stimulation. This clonotype originated in a human donor in good health (CMV status not recorded). Some clones in this sample may be carry-over from other donors' samples.

The DNA for the CDR3 is TGTGCCAGCAGCTTATATCTAGCGGGGGCCTACGAGCAGTACTTC. It specifies CASSLYLAGAYEQYF. The chain is built from TRBV5-6 and TRBJ2-7; 10 bases match TRBD2. J gave up 2 bases and V 2 bases, and 4 bases lay outside the gene matches. The germline gives CDR1 SGHDT, CDR2 YYEEEE. There are 15 residues in the CDR3.